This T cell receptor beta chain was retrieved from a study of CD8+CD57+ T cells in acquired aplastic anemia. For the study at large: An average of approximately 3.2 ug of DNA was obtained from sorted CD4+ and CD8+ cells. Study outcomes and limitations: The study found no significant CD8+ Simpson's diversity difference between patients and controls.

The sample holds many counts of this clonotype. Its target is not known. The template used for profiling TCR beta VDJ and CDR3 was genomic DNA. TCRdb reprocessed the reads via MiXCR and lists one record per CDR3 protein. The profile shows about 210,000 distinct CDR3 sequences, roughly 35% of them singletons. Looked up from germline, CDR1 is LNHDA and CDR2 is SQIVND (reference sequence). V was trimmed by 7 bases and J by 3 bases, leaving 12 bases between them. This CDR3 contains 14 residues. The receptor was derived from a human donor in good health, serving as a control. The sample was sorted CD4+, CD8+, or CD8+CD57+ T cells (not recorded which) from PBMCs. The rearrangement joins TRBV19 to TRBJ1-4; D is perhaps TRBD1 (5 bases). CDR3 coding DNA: TGTGCCAGTATCCCGGGGGGAGCTAATGAAAAACTGTTTTTT. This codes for CASIPGGANEKLFF.